This T cell receptor (beta chain) stems from a study of CD8 T cells in Susac syndrome. The multiple sclerosis control cohort comprised treatment-naive individuals presenting with stable or active relapsing-remitting disease. Isolation of CD8+ and CD4+ T cells was performed negatively, whereas enrichment of TEMRA cells was done by FACS. Reverse transcription of roughly 0.45 to 1 ug RNA was carried out with random hexamers. A multiplex approach, immunoSEQ multiplex PCR, amplified TCR beta CDR3 across 54 Vbeta and 13 Jbeta. Each CDR3 protein gets one entry after TCRdb re-called the immunoSEQ multiplex PCR reads with MiXCR. The sample comprises about 440,000 distinct CDR3 sequences, approximately 89% of which are singletons, and around 0.12% rests with the top ten. The junction had 8 bases not matched to a gene; V was cut back by 5 bases and J by 2 bases. The CDR3 covers 17 residues.

This TCR was recovered from a human donor with multiple sclerosis. The sequenced sample consisted of CD8+ T cells from PBMCs. The chain employs TRBV12-3 or TRBV12-4 and TRBJ2-3, with TRBD2 identical over 12 bases. The CDR3 DNA reads TGTGCCAGCAGTCCCTCGACTAGCGGGGGACCCACAGATACGCAGTATTTT. It encodes CASSPSTSGGPTDTQYF.